A single sample is the source of the 27 T cell receptor beta chains below, sequenced in a study of Ad26.COV2.S vaccination and SARS-CoV-2 variants. As to treatment: some 20 received Ad26.COV2.S at low or high dose, single or two shots; about five received placebo; per-sample allocation not given. All samples were drawn on day 63, counting from the first vaccine or placebo injection. Generated by immunoSEQ multiplex PCR, the TCRdb table keeps only in-frame clones and is missing some. Of about 680,000 clones listed, more than 70% are singletons. The sequencing here drew on peripheral blood, taken in a trial of Ad26.COV2.S vaccine versus placebo. The source of these receptors is a person aged 18-65 years who received the Ad26.COV2.S COVID-19 vaccine or a placebo.

The chain is built from TRBV7-8 and TRBJ2-7; 8 nucleotides agree with TRBD1. CDR3 length: 15 amino acids. Trimming at V came to 1 base and at J to 3 bases, leaving 5 bases not matched to a gene. Germline CDR1 reads SGHVS; CDR2 reads FQNEAQ. The CDR3 DNA reads as TGTGCCAGCAGCTTAGTGACAGGGACAGGCTACGAGCAGTACTTC. Translated: CASSLVTGTGYEQYF.

Note on this clone: This sample also contains other DNA sequences that code for the same CDR3. The chain links TRBV20-1 to TRBJ1-5; D gene ambiguous. The CDR3 covers 12 residues. V lost 3 bases and J 2 bases, leaving 5 bases between the germline ends. Germline V gives CDR1 DFQATT, CDR2 SNEGSKA (reference sequence). This CDR3 reads CSASRGNQPQHF. The DNA of the CDR3 is TGCAGTGCTAGTAGGGGCAATCAGCCCCAGCATTTT.

The chain uses TRBV9 and TRBJ2-1, with unresolved D. Trimming cost V 0 bases and J 1 base, with 8 bases left between them. The germline CDR1 and CDR2 sequences are SGDLS and YYNGEE. The CDR3 runs 15 residues. The CDR3 nucleotides read TGTGCCAGCAGCGTAGCTGGGGTATCCTACAATGAGCAGTTCTTC. This encodes CASSVAGVSYNEQFF.

The V gene is TRBV11-2, the J gene TRBJ1-2; TRBD1 might be the D (5 bases). Germline V gene data show CDR1 as SGHAT and CDR2 as FQNNGV. V lost 1 base and J lost 8, with 11 bases in between. This CDR3 is built from 13 residues. The CDR3 is CASSLAGRWGYTF. The DNA for the CDR3 is TGTGCCAGCAGCTTAGCGGGACGGTGGGGCTACACCTTC. The complete variable domain, with remaining parts taken from reference TRBV11-2 and TRBJ1-2, reads EAGVAQSPRYKIIEKRQSVAFWCNPISGHATLYWYQQILGQGPKLLIQFQNNGVVDDSQLPKDRFSAERLKGVDSTLKIQPAKLEDSAVYLCASSLAGRWGYTFGSGTRLTVV.

The chain is built from TRBV2 and TRBJ2-5, with 10 bases that match TRBD1. V lost 6 bases and J lost 5; bases outside the gene matches: 12. Per germline, CDR1 SNHLY and CDR2 FYNNEI. The CDR3 spans 16 residues. CDR3 residues: CASSRRVTGGEETQYF. The CDR3, as DNA: TGTGCCAGCAGCAGACGAGTGACAGGGGGCGAGGAGACCCAGTACTTC.

The chain links TRBV2 to TRBJ1-2; TRBD1 aligns across 10 bases. Looked up from germline, CDR1 is SNHLY and CDR2 is FYNNEI. Losses at the gene ends were 5 bases for V and 6 bases for J; bases not matched to a gene: 6. This CDR3 is built from 14 residues. The CDR3, as DNA: TGTGCCAGCAGTATTTTCGGGACAGGGGATGGCTACACCTTC. Encoded protein: CASSIFGTGDGYTF.

CDR3 nucleotide sequence: TGTGCCAGCAGCCTAACAGGGGTCGGTGATTCACCCCTCCACTTT. Translated, it gives CASSLTGVGDSPLHF. The chain links TRBV16 to TRBJ1-6; 7 bases line up with TRBD1. V dropped 4 bases and J dropped 8; count of bases not matched to a gene: 8. The germline V gene encodes CDR1 KGHSY and CDR2 FQNENV. The CDR3 has 15 residues.

V gene TRBV5-1 combines with J gene TRBJ2-7; TRBD1 matches 11 bases. CDR3 length: 17 amino acids. Germline trimming cut 3 bases from V and 1 base from J; bases unmatched to any gene: 9. Germline V gene data show CDR1 as SGHRS and CDR2 as YFSETQ. The CDR3 DNA reads TGCGCCAGCAGCTCTCGGCCGGGACAGGGGGGTTCCTACGAGCAGTACTTC. It specifies CASSSRPGQGGSYEQYF.

The V gene is TRBV4-2, the J gene TRBJ2-3; TRBD2 is a possible D gene (6 bases). This CDR3 is built from 15 residues. Germline CDR1 is LGHNA and CDR2 is YNFKEQ. The V end was cut by 1 base, the J end by 6 bases, with 14 bases between. In DNA form, the CDR3 reads TGTGCCAGCAGCCAAGGTCTCCGGGAGTGGGATACGCAGTATTTT. This codes for CASSQGLREWDTQYF.

This chain uses TRBV5-1 with TRBJ2-3; D might be TRBD2 (6 bases). Per the germline V gene, CDR1 is SGHRS and CDR2 is YFSETQ. This CDR3 is built from 15 residues. Trimming pared 2 bases from V and 0 bases from J, leaving 10 bases between. CDR3 coding DNA: TGCGCCAGCAGCTTAGCGGGCCTTAGCACAGATACGCAGTATTTT. Protein: CASSLAGLSTDTQYF.

CDR3 nucleotides: TGTGCCAGCAGTTGGAATTCACCCCTCCACTTT. The encoded protein is CASSWNSPLHF. The genes are TRBV6-2 or TRBV6-3 and TRBJ1-6; D not resolved. CDR1 MNHEY and CDR2 SVGEGT come from the germline V gene. Trimming removed 4 bases from V and 7 bases from J, with 2 bases in between. CDR3 length equals 11 residues.

The rearrangement uses TRBV11-3 and TRBJ2-1, with TRBD2 identical over 7 bases. V shed 3 bases and J 3 bases; nucleotides not matched to a gene: 2. The length of the CDR3 is 14 residues. Germline V gives CDR1 SGHNT, CDR2 YENEEA. The CDR3 bases are TGTGCCAGCAGCTTCCGGGGGGACTACAATGAGCAGTTCTTC. It encodes CASSFRGDYNEQFF.

The genes are TRBV30 and TRBJ1-3, with D uncertain. Between the trimmed V and J ends, which lost 0 bases and 4 bases, there was a span of 13 bases. Germline lookup yields CDR1 GTSNPN and CDR2 SVGIG (reference sequence). CDR3 size: 15 residues. The CDR3 sequence: CAWSVGGNAGNTIYF. In DNA, the CDR3 is TGTGCCTGGAGTGTTGGAGGGAATGCCGGAAACACCATATATTTT.

The CDR3 spells CASSLELAQRGTQYF. As DNA, the CDR3 is TGTGCCAGCAGCTTGGAACTAGCCCAGCGGGGAACGCAGTATTTT. The J gene is TRBJ2-3, the V gene TRBV5-6; 7 bases map to TRBD2. The CDR3 contains 15 residues. After removal of 0 bases from V and 9 bases from J, the junction contained 10 bases not matched to a gene. Germline loops: CDR1 SGHDT, CDR2 YYEEEE. The whole variable domain, filled in from reference TRBV5-6 and TRBJ2-3, reads DAGVTQSPTHLIKTRGQQVTLRCSPKSGHDTVSWYQQALGQGPQFIFQYYEEEERQRGNFPDRFSGHQFPNYSSELNVNALLLGDSALYLCASSLELAQRGTQYFGPGTRLTVL.

The J gene is TRBJ1-6, the V gene TRBV7-9; 9 bases are a match to TRBD1. V was pared by 4 bases and J by 9 bases, with 7 bases of the junction left unmatched. CDR3 length equals 15 residues. The germline V gene has CDR1 SEHNR and CDR2 FQNEAQ (reference sequence). The CDR3 nucleotides read TGTGCCAGCAGCTCGGGACAGGGATACGGTTCACCCCTCCACTTT. Translating it yields CASSSGQGYGSPLHF.

The chain joins TRBV5-1 to TRBJ1-3; D unclear. The V and J ends lost 6 bases and 7 bases respectively, with 14 bases between them. CDR3 length equals 13 residues. Germline CDR1 reads SGHRS; CDR2 reads YFSETQ. The CDR3 DNA sequence: TGCGCCAGCACTGGGATCCCGGCTAACACCATATATTTT. Translation: CASTGIPANTIYF.

J is TRBJ2-3 and V is TRBV11-3, with 8 bases fitting TRBD1. CDR1 is SGHNT, CDR2 YENEEA, per germline. The CDR3 contains 14 residues. Losses at the gene ends were 3 bases for V and 3 bases for J; bases not matched to a gene: 2. DNA for the CDR3: TGTGCCAGCAGCTTCAGGGGGCAGACAGATACGCAGTATTTT. Translation gives CASSFRGQTDTQYF.

V gene TRBV9 combines with J gene TRBJ2-7; 9 nucleotides align to TRBD2. The CDR3 has 15 residues. CDR1 and CDR2 from the germline V gene are SGDLS and YYNGEE. V was clipped by 4 bases and J by 2 bases; unmatched bases: 7. CDR3 sequence reads: CASSSGLAGTYEQYF. The CDR3 DNA reads as TGTGCCAGCAGCTCGGGCCTAGCGGGGACCTACGAGCAGTACTTC.

V and J are TRBV7-2 and TRBJ1-3, with 8 bases that match TRBD1. J gave up 4 bases and V 0 bases, and 5 bases lay outside the gene matches. Germline CDR1 is SGHTA and CDR2 is FQGNSA. The CDR3 contains 16 residues. CDR3 loop: CASSLAQGAAGNTIYF. CDR3 coding DNA: TGTGCCAGCAGCTTAGCGCAGGGGGCAGCGGGAAACACCATATATTTT.

This chain connects TRBV19 to TRBJ2-7; weak D call: TRBD1 (6 bases). The CDR3 runs 16 residues. The V gene lost 6 bases and the J gene lost 9 bases, with 27 bases spanning the gap. Germline CDR1 is LNHDA and CDR2 is SQIVND (reference sequence). The CDR3 sequence: CASSQGPYRLLRGQYF. The CDR3 DNA reads TGTGCCAGTAGCCAGGGGCCTTACAGGCTGCTACGTGGGCAGTACTTC.

The chain employs TRBV5-1 and TRBJ2-1; 11 bases fit TRBD2. Trimming cost V 0 bases and J 7 bases; bases outside gene matches: 9. Germline V gene sequence: CDR1 SGHRS, CDR2 YFSETQ. The CDR3 consists of 17 residues. The CDR3 DNA is TGCGCCAGCAGCTTGGCCGTGATAGCGGGAGGGCTGAATGAGCAGTTCTTC. This encodes CASSLAVIAGGLNEQFF.

The genes are TRBV2 and TRBJ2-1; perhaps TRBD2 as D (5 bases). The V end lost 10 bases, the J end lost 2 bases, and 18 bases lay between the germline ends. The CDR3 totals 15 residues. Germline lookup yields CDR1 SNHLY and CDR2 FYNNEI. CDR3 protein: CATTVGSPTYNEQFF. CDR3 nucleotide sequence: TGTGCCACCACAGTTGGGAGCCCTACCTACAATGAGCAGTTCTTC.

CDR3 nucleotides: TGTGCCAGTAGTGTCTTTAGCGGGGGGCCAAGGAATGAGCAGTTCTTC. Its protein is CASSVFSGGPRNEQFF. J is TRBJ2-1 and V is TRBV19; 10 bases align to TRBD2. Germline V gives CDR1 LNHDA, CDR2 SQIVND (reference sequence). V shed 5 bases, J shed 7 bases, and the junction held 11 bases outside the gene matches. This CDR3 contains 16 residues.

This chain links TRBV7-2 with TRBJ2-3; TRBD2 aligns across 8 bases. The CDR3 runs 14 residues. The J segment lost 8 bases and the V segment lost 1 base, leaving 5 bases of the junction unmatched. The germline V gene encodes CDR1 SGHTA and CDR2 FQGNSA. CDR3 sequence reads: CASSLDGGAFTQYF. The CDR3 DNA sequence: TGTGCCAGCAGCTTAGACGGGGGGGCCTTTACGCAGTATTTT.

Here the CDR3 reads CSVGSRLADEKLFF. The CDR3 region has the DNA TGCAGCGTTGGGAGCCGTTTGGCGGATGAAAAACTGTTTTTT. The chain couples TRBV29-1 to TRBJ1-4, with no clear D. The CDR3 runs 14 residues. Germline V gives CDR1 SQVTM, CDR2 ANQGSEA. V gave up 4 bases and J gave up 6 bases, with 15 bases separating them.

The chain carries TRBV18 and TRBJ1-5, with D maybe TRBD1 (5 bases). The V end lost 6 bases, the J end lost 4 bases, and 13 bases lay between the germline ends. Germline V gene lookup returns CDR1 KGHSH and CDR2 LQKENI. This CDR3 comprises 14 residues. The CDR3 loop is CASSLGAGNQPQHF. CDR3 DNA sequence: TGTGCCAGCTCGCTTGGGGCCGGGAATCAGCCCCAGCATTTT.

The rearrangement links TRBV3-1 (or the pseudogene TRBV3-2) to TRBJ2-3; possibly TRBD1 or TRBD2 for D (5 bases each). Trimming shortened V by 3 bases and J by 2 bases, and 12 bases separated the two germline ends. The CDR3 spans 15 residues. Looked up from germline, CDR1 is LGHDT and CDR2 is YNNKEL (reference sequence). The CDR3 region has the DNA TGTGCCAGCAGCCAGGGGGTGTCCACCACAGATACGCAGTATTTT. This sequence encodes CASSQGVSTTDTQYF.